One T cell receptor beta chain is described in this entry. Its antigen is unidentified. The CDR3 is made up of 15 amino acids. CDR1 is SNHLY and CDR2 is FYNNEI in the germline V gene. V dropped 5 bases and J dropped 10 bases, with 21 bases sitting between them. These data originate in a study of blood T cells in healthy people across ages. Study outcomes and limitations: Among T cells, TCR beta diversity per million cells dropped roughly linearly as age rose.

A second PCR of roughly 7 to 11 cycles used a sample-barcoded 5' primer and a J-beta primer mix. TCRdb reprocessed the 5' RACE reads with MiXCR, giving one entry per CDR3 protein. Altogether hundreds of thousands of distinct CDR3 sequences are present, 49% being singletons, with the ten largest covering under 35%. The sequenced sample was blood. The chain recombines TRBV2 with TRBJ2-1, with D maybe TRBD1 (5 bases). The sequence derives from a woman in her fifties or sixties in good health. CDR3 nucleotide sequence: TGTGCCAGCAGTTTCGTAGGGGCAACCATGGAGGAGCAGTTCTTC. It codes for CASSFVGATMEEQFF.